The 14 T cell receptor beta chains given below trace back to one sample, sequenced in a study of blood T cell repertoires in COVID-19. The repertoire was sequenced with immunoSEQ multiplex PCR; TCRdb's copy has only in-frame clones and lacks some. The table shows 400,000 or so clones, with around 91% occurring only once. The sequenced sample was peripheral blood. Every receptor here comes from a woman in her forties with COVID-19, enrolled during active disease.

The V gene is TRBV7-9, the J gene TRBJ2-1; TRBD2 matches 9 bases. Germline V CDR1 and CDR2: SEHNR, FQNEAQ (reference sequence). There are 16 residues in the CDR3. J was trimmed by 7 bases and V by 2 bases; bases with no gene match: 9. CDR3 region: CASSLFGGGAPNEQFF. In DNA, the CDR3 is TGTGCCAGCAGCTTATTCGGCGGGGGGGCCCCAAATGAGCAGTTCTTC.

CDR3 region: CATKKGGLNTEAFF. CDR3 DNA sequence: TGTGCTACCAAAAAGGGGGGGTTAAACACTGAAGCTTTCTTT. The chain combines TRBV27 with TRBJ1-1; TRBD1 is a possible D gene (6 bases). The length of the CDR3 is 14 residues. CDR1 is MNHEY, CDR2 SMNVEV, per germline (reference sequence).

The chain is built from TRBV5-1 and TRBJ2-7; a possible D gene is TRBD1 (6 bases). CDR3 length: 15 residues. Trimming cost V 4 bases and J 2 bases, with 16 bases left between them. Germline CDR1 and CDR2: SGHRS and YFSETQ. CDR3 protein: CASSINQGPTYEQYF. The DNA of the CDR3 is TGCGCCAGCAGCATAAACCAGGGGCCCACCTACGAGCAGTACTTC.

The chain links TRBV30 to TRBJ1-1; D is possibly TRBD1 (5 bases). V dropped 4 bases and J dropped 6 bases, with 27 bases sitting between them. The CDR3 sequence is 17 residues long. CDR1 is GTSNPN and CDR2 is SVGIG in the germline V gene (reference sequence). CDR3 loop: CAWIWGQQNFKSAEAFF. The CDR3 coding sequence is TGTGCCTGGATTTGGGGCCAGCAAAACTTTAAAAGCGCTGAAGCTTTCTTT.

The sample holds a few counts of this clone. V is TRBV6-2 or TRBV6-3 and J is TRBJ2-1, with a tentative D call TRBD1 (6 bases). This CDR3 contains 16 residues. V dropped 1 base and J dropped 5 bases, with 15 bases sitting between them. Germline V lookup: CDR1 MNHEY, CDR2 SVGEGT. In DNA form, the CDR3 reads TGTGCCAGCAGTTACTTACAGGGAGTGGGGCACAATGAGCAGTTCTTC. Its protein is CASSYLQGVGHNEQFF.

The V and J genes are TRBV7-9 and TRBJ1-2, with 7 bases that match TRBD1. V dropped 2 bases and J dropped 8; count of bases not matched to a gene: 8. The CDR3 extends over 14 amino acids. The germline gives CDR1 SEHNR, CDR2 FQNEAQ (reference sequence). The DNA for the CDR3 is TGTGCCAGCAGCTTAAAAGGGGGCCCAGGCGGCTACACCTTC. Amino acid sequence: CASSLKGGPGGYTF.

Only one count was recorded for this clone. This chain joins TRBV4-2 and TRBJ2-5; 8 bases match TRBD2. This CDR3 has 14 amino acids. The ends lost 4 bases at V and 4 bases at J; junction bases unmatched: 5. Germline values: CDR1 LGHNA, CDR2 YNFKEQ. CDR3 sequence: CASSLRLARETQYF. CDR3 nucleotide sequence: TGTGCCAGCAGCCTGCGACTAGCGAGAGAGACCCAGTACTTC.

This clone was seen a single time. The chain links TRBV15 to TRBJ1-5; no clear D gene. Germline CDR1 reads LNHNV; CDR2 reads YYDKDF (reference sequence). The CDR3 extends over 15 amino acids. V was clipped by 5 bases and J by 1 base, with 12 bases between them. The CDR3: CATSGSTLSNQPQHF. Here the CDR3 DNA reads TGTGCCACCAGCGGTAGTACTTTGAGCAATCAGCCCCAGCATTTT.

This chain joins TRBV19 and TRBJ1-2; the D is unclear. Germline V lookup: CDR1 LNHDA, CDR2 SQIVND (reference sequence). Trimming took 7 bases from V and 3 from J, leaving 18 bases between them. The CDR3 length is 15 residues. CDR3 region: CASTEGLLGYYGYTF. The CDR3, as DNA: TGTGCCAGTACGGAGGGTCTGCTGGGTTACTATGGCTACACCTTC.

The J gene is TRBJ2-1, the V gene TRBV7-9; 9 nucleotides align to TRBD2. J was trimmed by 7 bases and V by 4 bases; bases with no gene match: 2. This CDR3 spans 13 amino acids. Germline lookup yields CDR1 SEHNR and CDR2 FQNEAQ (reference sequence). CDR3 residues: CASSSSGGNEQFF. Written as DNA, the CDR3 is TGTGCCAGCAGCTCGAGCGGGGGGAATGAGCAGTTCTTC.

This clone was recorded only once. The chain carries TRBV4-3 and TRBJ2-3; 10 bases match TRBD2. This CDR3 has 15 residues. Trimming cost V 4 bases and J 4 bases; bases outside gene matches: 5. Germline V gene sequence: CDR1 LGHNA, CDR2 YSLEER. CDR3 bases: TGCGCCAGCAGCCTGTTAGCGGGGGGCGCAGATACGCAGTATTTT. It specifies CASSLLAGGADTQYF.

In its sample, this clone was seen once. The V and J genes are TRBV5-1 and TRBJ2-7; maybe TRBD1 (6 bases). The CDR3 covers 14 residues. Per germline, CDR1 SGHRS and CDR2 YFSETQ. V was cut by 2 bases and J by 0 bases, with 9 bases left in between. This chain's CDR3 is CASSFRTASYEQYF. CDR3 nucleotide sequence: TGCGCCAGCAGCTTTCGGACAGCCTCCTACGAGCAGTACTTC.

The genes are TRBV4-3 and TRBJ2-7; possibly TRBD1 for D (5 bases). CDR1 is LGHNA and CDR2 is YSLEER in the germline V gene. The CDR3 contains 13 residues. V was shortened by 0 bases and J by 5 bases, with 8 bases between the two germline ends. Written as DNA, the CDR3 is TGCGCCAGCAGCCAAGACCAGGGAAACGAGCAGTACTTC. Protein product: CASSQDQGNEQYF.

The CDR3: CASTWLAGGQGEQFF. The CDR3, as DNA: TGTGCCAGCACCTGGCTTGCGGGAGGGCAAGGCGAGCAGTTCTTC. The chain couples TRBV7-6 to TRBJ2-1; TRBD2 aligns across 9 bases. CDR1 and CDR2 from the germline V gene are SGHVS and FNYEAQ. J gave up 10 bases and V 7 bases, and 14 bases lay outside the gene matches. The CDR3 contains 15 residues.